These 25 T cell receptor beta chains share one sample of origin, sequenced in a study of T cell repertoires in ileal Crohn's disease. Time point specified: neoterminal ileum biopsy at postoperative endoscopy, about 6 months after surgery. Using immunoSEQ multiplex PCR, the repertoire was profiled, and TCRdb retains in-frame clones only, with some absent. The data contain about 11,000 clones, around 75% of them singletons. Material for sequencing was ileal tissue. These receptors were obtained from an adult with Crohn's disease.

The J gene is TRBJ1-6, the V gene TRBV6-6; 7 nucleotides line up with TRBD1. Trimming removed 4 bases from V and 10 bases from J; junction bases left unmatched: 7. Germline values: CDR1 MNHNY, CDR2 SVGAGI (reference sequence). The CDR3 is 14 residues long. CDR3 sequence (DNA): TGTGCCAGCAGTTCCGGGACAGTGCGATCACCCCTCCACTTT. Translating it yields CASSSGTVRSPLHF.

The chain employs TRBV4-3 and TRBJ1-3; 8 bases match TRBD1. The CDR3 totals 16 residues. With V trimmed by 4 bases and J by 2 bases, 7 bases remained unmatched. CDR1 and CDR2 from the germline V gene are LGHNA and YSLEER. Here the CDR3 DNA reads TGCGCCAGCAGCCCGTACGGCAGGGGGCCTGGAAACACCATATATTTT. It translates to CASSPYGRGPGNTIYF.

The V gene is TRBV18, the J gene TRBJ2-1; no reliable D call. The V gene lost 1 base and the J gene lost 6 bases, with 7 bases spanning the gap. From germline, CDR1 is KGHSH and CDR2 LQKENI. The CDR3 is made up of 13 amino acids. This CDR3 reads CASSPQQANEQFF. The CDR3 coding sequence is TGTGCCAGCTCACCACAGCAGGCCAATGAGCAGTTCTTC. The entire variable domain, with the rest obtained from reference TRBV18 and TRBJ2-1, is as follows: NAGVMQNPRHLVRRRGQEARLRCSPMKGHSHVYWYRQLPEEGLKFMVYLQKENIIDESGMPKERFSAEFPKEGPSILRIQQVVRGDSAAYFCASSPQQANEQFFGPGTRLTVL.

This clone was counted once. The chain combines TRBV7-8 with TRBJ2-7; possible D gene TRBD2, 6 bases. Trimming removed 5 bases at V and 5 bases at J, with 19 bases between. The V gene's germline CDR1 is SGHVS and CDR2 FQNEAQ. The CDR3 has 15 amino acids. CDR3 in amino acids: CASSPARGKAHEQYF. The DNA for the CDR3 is TGTGCCAGCAGCCCAGCTCGGGGGAAGGCCCACGAGCAGTACTTC.

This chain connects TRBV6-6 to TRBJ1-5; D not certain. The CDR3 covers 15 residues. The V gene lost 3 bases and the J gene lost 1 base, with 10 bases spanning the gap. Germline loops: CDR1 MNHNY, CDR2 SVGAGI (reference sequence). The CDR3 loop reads CASSYEEGSNQPQHF. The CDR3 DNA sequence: TGTGCCAGCAGTTATGAGGAGGGAAGCAATCAGCCCCAGCATTTT.

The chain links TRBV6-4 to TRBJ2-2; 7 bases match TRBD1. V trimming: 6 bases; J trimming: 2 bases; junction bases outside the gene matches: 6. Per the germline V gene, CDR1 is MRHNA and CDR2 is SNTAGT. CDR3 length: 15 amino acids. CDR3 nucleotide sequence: TGTGCCAGCAGCTCCGGGACAGCAAACACCGGGGAGCTGTTTTTT. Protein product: CASSSGTANTGELFF.

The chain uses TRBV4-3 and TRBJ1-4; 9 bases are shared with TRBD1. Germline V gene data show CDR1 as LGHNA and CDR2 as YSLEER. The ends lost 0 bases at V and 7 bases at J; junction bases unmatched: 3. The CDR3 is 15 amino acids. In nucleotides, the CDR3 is TGCGCCAGCAGCCAAGAAACAGGGGGCCTTGAAAAACTGTTTTTT. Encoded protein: CASSQETGGLEKLFF.

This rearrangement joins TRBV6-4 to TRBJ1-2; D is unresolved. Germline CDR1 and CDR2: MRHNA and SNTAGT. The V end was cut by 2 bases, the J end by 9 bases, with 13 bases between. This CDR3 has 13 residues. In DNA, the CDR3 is TGTGCCAGCAGTGACGAGGTACAATCGAGCTACACCTTC. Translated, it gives CASSDEVQSSYTF.

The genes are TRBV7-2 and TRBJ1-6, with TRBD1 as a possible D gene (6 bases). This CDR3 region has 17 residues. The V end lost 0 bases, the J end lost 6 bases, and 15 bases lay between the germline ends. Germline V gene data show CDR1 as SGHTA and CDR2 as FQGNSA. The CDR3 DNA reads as TGTGCCAGCAGCTTAGCGGGGGCGGCTACCCCTAATTCACCCCTCCACTTT. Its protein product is CASSLAGAATPNSPLHF.

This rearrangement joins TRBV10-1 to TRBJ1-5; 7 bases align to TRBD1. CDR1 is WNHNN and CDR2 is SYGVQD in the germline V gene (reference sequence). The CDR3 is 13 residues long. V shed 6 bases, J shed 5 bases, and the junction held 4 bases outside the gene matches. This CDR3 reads CASRQGRDQPQHF. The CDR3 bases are TGCGCCAGCAGACAGGGGAGAGATCAGCCCCAGCATTTT.

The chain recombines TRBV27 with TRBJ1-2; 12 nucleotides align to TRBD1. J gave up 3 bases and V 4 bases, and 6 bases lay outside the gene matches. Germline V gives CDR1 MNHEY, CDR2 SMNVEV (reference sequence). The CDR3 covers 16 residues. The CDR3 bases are TGTGCCAGCAGTTCCCAGGGACAGGGGGCTTACTATGGCTACACCTTC. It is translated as CASSSQGQGAYYGYTF.

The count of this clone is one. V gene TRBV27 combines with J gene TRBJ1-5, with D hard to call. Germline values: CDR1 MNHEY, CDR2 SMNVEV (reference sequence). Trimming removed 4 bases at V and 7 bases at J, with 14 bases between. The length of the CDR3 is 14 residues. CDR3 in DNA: TGTGCCAGCAGTTCGATAGATATGTCCCAGCCCCAGCATTTT. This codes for CASSSIDMSQPQHF.

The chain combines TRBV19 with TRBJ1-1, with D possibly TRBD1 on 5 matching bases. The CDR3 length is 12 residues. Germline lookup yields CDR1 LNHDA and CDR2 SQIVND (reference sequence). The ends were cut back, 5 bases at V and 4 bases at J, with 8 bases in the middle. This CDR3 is CASSDRPTEAFF. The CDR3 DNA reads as TGTGCCAGTAGTGACAGACCCACTGAAGCTTTCTTT.

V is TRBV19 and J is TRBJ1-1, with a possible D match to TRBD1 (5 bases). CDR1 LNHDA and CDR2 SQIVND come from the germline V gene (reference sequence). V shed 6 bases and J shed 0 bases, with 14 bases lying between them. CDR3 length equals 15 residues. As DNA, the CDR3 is TGTGCCAGTAGCCCTCGGGGGAGTCTGAACACTGAAGCTTTCTTT. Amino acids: CASSPRGSLNTEAFF. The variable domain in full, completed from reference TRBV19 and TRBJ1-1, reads DGGITQSPKYLFRKEGQNVTLSCEQNLNHDAMYWYRQDPGQGLRLIYYSQIVNDFQKGDIAEGYSVSREKKESFPLTVTSAQKNPTAFYLCASSPRGSLNTEAFFGQGTRLTVV.

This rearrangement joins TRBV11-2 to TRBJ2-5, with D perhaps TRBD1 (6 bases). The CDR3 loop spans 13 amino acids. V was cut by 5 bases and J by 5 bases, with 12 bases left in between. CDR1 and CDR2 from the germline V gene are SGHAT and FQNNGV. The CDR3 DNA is TGTGCCAGCAGCAGAAGGGGGTGGGAGACCCAGTACTTC. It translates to CASSRRGWETQYF. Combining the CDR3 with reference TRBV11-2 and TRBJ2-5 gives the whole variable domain EAGVAQSPRYKIIEKRQSVAFWCNPISGHATLYWYQQILGQGPKLLIQFQNNGVVDDSQLPKDRFSAERLKGVDSTLKIQPAKLEDSAVYLCASSRRGWETQYFGPGTRLLVL.

The CDR3 DNA reads as TGTGCCAGCAGTTGGCAGGGTACTAGCACAGATACGCAGTATTTT. Its protein product is CASSWQGTSTDTQYF. The genes are TRBV28 and TRBJ2-3; weak D call: TRBD1 (5 bases). CDR1 and CDR2 from the germline V gene are MDHEN and SYDVKM. The V end lost 4 bases, the J end lost 0 bases, and 11 bases lay between the germline ends. This CDR3 region has 15 residues. The variable domain in full, completed from reference TRBV28 and TRBJ2-3, reads DVKVTQSSRYLVKRTGEKVFLECVQDMDHENMFWYRQDPGLGLRLIYFSYDVKMKEKGDIPEGYSVSREKKERFSLILESASTNQTSMYLCASSWQGTSTDTQYFGPGTRLTVL.

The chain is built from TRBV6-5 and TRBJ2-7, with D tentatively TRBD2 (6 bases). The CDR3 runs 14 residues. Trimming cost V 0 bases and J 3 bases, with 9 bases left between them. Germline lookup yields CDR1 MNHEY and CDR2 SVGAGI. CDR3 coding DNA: TGTGCCAGCAGTTACTCGATGGAGGGCTACGAGCAGTACTTC. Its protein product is CASSYSMEGYEQYF.

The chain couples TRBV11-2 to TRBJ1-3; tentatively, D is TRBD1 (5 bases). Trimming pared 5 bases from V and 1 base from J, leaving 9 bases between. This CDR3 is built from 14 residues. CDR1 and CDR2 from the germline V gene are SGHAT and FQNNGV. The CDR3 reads CASSATVSGNTIYF. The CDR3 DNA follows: TGTGCCAGCAGCGCGACAGTATCTGGAAACACCATATATTTT. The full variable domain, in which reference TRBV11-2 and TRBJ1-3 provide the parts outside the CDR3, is EAGVAQSPRYKIIEKRQSVAFWCNPISGHATLYWYQQILGQGPKLLIQFQNNGVVDDSQLPKDRFSAERLKGVDSTLKIQPAKLEDSAVYLCASSATVSGNTIYFGEGSWLTVV.

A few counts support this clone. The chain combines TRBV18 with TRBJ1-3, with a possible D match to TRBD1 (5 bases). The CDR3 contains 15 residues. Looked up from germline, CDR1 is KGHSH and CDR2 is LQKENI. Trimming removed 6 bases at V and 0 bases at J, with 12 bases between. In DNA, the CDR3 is TGTGCCAGCTCCCTGGAGGGGAGCTCTGGAAACACCATATATTTT. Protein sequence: CASSLEGSSGNTIYF.

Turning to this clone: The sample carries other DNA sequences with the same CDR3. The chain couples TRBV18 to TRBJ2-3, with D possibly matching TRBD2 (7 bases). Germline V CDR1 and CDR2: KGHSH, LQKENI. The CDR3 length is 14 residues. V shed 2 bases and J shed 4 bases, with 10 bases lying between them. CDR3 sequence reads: CASSPGGGADTQYF. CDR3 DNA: TGTGCCAGCTCACCAGGGGGGGGCGCAGATACGCAGTATTTT.

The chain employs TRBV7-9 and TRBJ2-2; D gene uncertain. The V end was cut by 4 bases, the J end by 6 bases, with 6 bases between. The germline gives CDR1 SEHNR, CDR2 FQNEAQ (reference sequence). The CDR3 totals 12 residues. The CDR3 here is CASSSVSGELFF. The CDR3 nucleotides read TGTGCCAGCAGCTCGGTCTCCGGGGAGCTGTTTTTT.

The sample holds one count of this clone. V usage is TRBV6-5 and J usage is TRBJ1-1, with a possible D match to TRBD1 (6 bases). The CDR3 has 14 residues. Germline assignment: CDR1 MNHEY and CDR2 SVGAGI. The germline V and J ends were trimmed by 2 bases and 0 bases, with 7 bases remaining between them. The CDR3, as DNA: TGTGCCAGCAGTTACAGGACAGTGAACACTGAAGCTTTCTTT. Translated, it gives CASSYRTVNTEAFF.

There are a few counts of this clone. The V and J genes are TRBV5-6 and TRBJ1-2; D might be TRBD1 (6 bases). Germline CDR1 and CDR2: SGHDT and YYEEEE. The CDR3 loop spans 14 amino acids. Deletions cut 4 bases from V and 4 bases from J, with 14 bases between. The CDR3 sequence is CASSTTQGLYGYTF. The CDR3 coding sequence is TGTGCCAGCAGCACCACACAGGGTCTCTATGGCTACACCTTC.

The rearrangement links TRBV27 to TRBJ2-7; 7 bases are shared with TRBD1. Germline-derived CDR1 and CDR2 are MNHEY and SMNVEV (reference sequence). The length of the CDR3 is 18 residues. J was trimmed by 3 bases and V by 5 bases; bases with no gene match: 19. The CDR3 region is CASSPHRGPRAVYYEQYF. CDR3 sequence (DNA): TGTGCCAGCAGTCCCCATAGGGGGCCGCGGGCAGTTTACTACGAGCAGTACTTC.

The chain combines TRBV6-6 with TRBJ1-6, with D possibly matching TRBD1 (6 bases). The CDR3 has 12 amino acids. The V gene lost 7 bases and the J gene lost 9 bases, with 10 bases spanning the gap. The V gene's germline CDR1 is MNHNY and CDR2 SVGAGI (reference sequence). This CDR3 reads CASKGRGSPLHF. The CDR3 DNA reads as TGTGCCAGCAAAGGCAGGGGTTCACCCCTCCACTTT.